These 13 T cell receptor beta chains were all obtained from the same sample, sequenced in a study of T cell changes during pregnancy in multiple sclerosis. Profiling relied on immunoSEQ multiplex PCR, and the TCRdb table lists in-frame clones only, not all of them. The top ten clones hold 2.2% of a sample with around 56,000 clones, about nine tenths of them seen once. The source was peripheral blood, collected in the first trimester of pregnancy. The receptors stem from a female donor in good health, enrolled as a control in a pregnancy study.

This clone appeared once. The J gene is TRBJ2-7, the V gene TRBV19; 9 bases are a match to TRBD2. The junction had 3 bases not matched to a gene; V was cut back by 2 bases and J by 4 bases. Germline CDR1 is LNHDA and CDR2 is SQIVND (reference sequence). This CDR3 has 14 residues. The CDR3 spells CASSIIAGDYEQYF. CDR3 in DNA: TGTGCCAGTAGTATAATAGCGGGAGATTACGAGCAGTACTTC.

The chain couples TRBV10-2 to TRBJ2-7; 7 nucleotides align to TRBD1. This CDR3 has 12 residues. Germline lookup yields CDR1 WSHSY and CDR2 SAAADI. Trimming removed 10 bases from V and 3 bases from J; junction bases left unmatched: 6. Here the CDR3 reads CATGTVGYEQYF. In DNA form, the CDR3 reads TGCGCCACCGGGACAGTCGGCTACGAGCAGTACTTC.

This sequence joins TRBV9 and TRBJ2-1; 8 bases match TRBD1. The CDR3 runs 15 residues. The trim removed 6 bases at V and 5 bases at J, leaving 10 bases unmatched. Germline lookup yields CDR1 SGDLS and CDR2 YYNGEE. DNA for the CDR3: TGTGCCAGCAACCTTCCCGGGACAGGCGACAATGAGCAGTTCTTC. Translating it yields CASNLPGTGDNEQFF.

The chain is built from TRBV5-1 and TRBJ2-5; 7 bases are a match to TRBD2. V dropped 1 base and J dropped 3; count of bases not matched to a gene: 3. The germline CDR1 and CDR2 sequences are SGHRS and YFSETQ. CDR3 length: 14 amino acids. The CDR3 region has the DNA TGCGCCAGCAGCTTGTGGCTAGCGGAAGAGACCCAGTACTTC. This sequence encodes CASSLWLAEETQYF.

The chain joins TRBV27 to TRBJ2-1; 7 bases line up with TRBD1. Trimming removed 3 bases from V and 0 bases from J; junction bases left unmatched: 14. Germline assignment: CDR1 MNHEY and CDR2 SMNVEV (reference sequence). This CDR3 comprises 19 residues. CDR3: CASSFRTIQQGSSYNEQFF. The CDR3 DNA reads as TGTGCCAGCAGTTTCCGAACCATCCAACAGGGGAGCTCCTACAATGAGCAGTTCTTC.

This rearrangement joins TRBV7-3 to TRBJ2-1; the D gene is possibly TRBD1 (6 bases). With 2 bases removed from V and 6 bases from J, the gap between germline ends came to 8 bases. The CDR3 loop spans 13 amino acids. CDR1 and CDR2 from the germline V gene are SGHTA and FQGTGA. CDR3 in DNA: TGTGCCAGCAGCTTACAAGGGGGCAATGAGCAGTTCTTC. Translating it yields CASSLQGGNEQFF.

The rearrangement links TRBV9 to TRBJ1-2; D call uncertain. This CDR3 contains 12 residues. Trimming removed 5 bases from V and 3 bases from J, with 8 bases in between. Per germline, CDR1 SGDLS and CDR2 YYNGEE. Here the CDR3 reads CASRSRDYGYTF. In nucleotides, the CDR3 is TGTGCCAGCAGGAGTCGAGACTATGGCTACACCTTC.

The rearrangement uses TRBV7-6 and TRBJ2-7; a possible D gene is TRBD2 (5 bases). The germline CDR1 and CDR2 sequences are SGHVS and FNYEAQ. V was clipped by 1 base and J by 6 bases, with 10 bases between them. CDR3 length: 13 residues. The CDR3 protein is CASSLEGGGEQYF. CDR3 coding DNA: TGTGCCAGCAGCTTAGAAGGAGGAGGCGAGCAGTACTTC. Combining the CDR3 with reference TRBV7-6 and TRBJ2-7 gives the whole variable domain GAGVSQSPRYKVTKRGQDVALRCDPISGHVSLYWYRQALGQGPEFLTYFNYEAQQDKSGLPNDRFSAERPEGSISTLTIQRTEQRDSAMYRCASSLEGGGEQYFGPGTRLTVT.

CDR3 residues: CASSLGGTSYYEQYF. For the CDR3, the DNA is TGTGCCAGCAGCTTGGGTGGGACTTCCTACTACGAGCAGTACTTC. V gene TRBV5-4 combines with J gene TRBJ2-7, with a weak D call TRBD2 (6 bases). Germline V gene sequence: CDR1 SGHNT, CDR2 YYREEE (reference sequence). The CDR3 consists of 15 residues. V lost 0 bases, J lost 3 bases, and 13 bases lay in between.

This CDR3 reads CASTDTGLNQPQHF. CDR3 DNA: TGTGCCAGTACCGACACAGGGCTCAATCAGCCCCAGCATTTT. The chain joins TRBV19 to TRBJ1-5; possibly TRBD1 for D (6 bases). Germline lookup yields CDR1 LNHDA and CDR2 SQIVND (reference sequence). The CDR3 consists of 14 residues. Trimming removed 7 bases at V and 3 bases at J, with 13 bases between.

The genes are TRBV5-4 and TRBJ2-2, with D unclear. V was clipped by 4 bases and J by 1 base, with 2 bases between them. This CDR3 region has 12 residues. The germline gives CDR1 SGHNT, CDR2 YYREEE (reference sequence). This chain's CDR3 is CASSLNTGELFF. The CDR3 DNA sequence: TGTGCCAGCAGCCTGAACACCGGGGAGCTGTTTTTT.

The rearrangement joins TRBV6-4 to TRBJ2-1, with TRBD2 matching over 10 bases. The germline V gene encodes CDR1 MRHNA and CDR2 SNTAGT. The CDR3 covers 15 residues. V trimming: 4 bases; J trimming: 4 bases; junction bases outside the gene matches: 4. The CDR3: CASSVRTSGYNEQFF. The CDR3 bases are TGTGCCAGCAGTGTAAGGACTAGCGGTTACAATGAGCAGTTCTTC.

Remarks on this clone: Germline and junction disagree at one end, which may indicate a read error. The chain is built from TRBV7-6 and TRBJ2-3; 13 bases fit TRBD2. CDR3 length: 15 residues. The V gene's germline CDR1 is SGHVS and CDR2 FNYEAQ. The CDR3: CASSPTHLTSGGPIF. The CDR3 nucleotides are TGTGCCAGCAGCCCAACACACCTGACTAGCGGGGGGCCCATTTTT. Complete variable domain (other parts from reference TRBV7-6 and TRBJ2-3): GAGVSQSPRYKVTKRGQDVALRCDPISGHVSLYWYRQALGQGPEFLTYFNYEAQQDKSGLPNDRFSAERPEGSISTLTIQRTEQRDSAMYRCASSPTHLTSGGPIFGPGTRLTVL.